The T cell receptor beta chain described here comes from a study of beta chain features in type 1 diabetes. Study conclusions and caveats: TCRB CDR3s from Type 1 diabetes patients were moderately but significantly shorter in all four CD4+ subsets. Cells with high TCR expression could be over-represented when cDNA is sequenced. It was among patients, rather than healthy donors, that naive, central memory and Treg TCRB repertoires appeared more similar.

Expressed TCRB transcripts were sequenced because the entire RNA isolate underwent reverse transcription. Sequenced by immunoSEQ multiplex PCR; TCRdb stores in-frame clones only, minus some. The profile shows hundreds of thousands of clones, around an eighth of them singletons. Per germline, CDR1 MDHEN and CDR2 SYDVKM. This CDR3 spans 12 amino acids. V dropped 6 bases and J dropped 4 bases, with 9 bases sitting between them. The authors took one heparinised blood draw, averaging about 120 mL, from each donor. To note about this clone: What it binds is unknown.

This receptor was identified in a man aged 18 to 35 with type 1 diabetes. The sample comprised naive CD4+ T cells from blood. The chain employs TRBV28 and TRBJ1-2, with D possibly matching TRBD1 (5 bases). The CDR3, as DNA: TGTGCCAGCAGCTACGACAGCTATGGCTACACCTTC. As protein: CASSYDSYGYTF.